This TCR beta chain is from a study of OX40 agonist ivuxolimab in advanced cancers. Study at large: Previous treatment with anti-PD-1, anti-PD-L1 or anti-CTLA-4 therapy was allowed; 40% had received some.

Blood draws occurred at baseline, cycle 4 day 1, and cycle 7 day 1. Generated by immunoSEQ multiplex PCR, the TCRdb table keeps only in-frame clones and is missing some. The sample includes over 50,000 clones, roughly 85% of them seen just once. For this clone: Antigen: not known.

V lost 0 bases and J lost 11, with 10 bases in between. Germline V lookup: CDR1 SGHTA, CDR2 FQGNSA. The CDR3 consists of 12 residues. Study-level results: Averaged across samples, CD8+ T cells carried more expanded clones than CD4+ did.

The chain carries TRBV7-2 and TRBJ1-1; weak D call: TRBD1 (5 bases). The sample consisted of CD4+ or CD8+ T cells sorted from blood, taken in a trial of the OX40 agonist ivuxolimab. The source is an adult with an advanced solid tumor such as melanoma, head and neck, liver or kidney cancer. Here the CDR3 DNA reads TGTGCCAGCAGCTTAGCTCCGGGGGTCGCTTTCTTT. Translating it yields CASSLAPGVAFF.